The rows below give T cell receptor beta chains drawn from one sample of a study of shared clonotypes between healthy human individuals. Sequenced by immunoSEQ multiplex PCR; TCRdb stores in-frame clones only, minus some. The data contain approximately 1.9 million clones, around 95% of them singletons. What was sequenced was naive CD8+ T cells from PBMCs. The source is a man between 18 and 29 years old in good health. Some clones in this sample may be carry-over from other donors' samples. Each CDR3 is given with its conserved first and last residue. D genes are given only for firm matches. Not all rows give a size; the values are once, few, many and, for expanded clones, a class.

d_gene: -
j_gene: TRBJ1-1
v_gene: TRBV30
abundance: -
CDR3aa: CAWTPTPRHTEAFF
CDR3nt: TGTGCCTGGACCCCAACTCCTCGGCACACTGAAGCTTTCTTT

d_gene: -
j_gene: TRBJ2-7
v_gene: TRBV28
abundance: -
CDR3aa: CASSGGEDSYEQYF
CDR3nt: TGTGCCAGCAGCGGCGGGGAAGACTCCTACGAGCAGTACTTC

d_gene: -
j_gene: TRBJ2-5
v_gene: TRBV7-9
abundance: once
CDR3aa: CASSLRGWGAGQETQYF
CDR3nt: TGTGCCAGCAGCTTAAGAGGCTGGGGAGCTGGGCAAGAGACCCAGTACTTC

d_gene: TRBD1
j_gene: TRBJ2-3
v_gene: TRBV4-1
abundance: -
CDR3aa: CASSQTTGRADTQYF
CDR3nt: TGCGCCAGCAGCCAAACGACAGGGCGCGCCGATACGCAGTATTTT

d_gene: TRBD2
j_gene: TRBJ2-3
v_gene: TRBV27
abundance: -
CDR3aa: CASSPGLAVSVDTQYF
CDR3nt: TGTGCCAGCAGCCCCGGACTAGCGGTGTCAGTGGATACGCAGTATTTT

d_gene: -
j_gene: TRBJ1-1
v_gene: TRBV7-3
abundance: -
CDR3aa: CASSLGGRGTEAFF
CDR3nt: TGTGCCAGCAGCTTAGGGGGACGGGGTACTGAAGCTTTCTTT

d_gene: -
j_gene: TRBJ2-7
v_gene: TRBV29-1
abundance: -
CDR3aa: CSAEEYEQYF
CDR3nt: TGCAGCGCCGAAGAATACGAGCAGTACTTC

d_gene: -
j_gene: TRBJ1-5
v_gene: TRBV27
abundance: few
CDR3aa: CASSLIGVHQPQHF
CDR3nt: TGTGCCAGCAGCCTCATTGGAGTACATCAGCCCCAGCATTTT

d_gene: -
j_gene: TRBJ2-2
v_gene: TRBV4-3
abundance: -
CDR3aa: CASSRRNTGELFF
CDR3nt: TGCGCCAGCAGCCGGAGGAACACCGGGGAGCTGTTTTTT

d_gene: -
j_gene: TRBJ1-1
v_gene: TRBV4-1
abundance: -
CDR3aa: CASSQAWGNTEAFF
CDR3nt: TGCGCCAGCAGCCAAGCTTGGGGGAACACTGAAGCTTTCTTT

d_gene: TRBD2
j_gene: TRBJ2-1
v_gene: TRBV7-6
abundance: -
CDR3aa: CASSLDSSGFSYNEQFF
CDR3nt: TGTGCCAGCAGCTTAGACTCTAGCGGATTCTCCTACAATGAGCAGTTCTTC

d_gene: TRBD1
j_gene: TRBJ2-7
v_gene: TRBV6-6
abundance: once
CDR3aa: CASSYQGETYEQYF
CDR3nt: TGTGCCAGCAGTTACCAGGGGGAAACCTACGAGCAGTACTTC

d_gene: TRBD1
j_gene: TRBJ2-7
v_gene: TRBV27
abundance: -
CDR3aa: CASSHKDRARYEQYF
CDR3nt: TGTGCCAGCAGTCATAAGGACAGGGCGAGGTACGAGCAGTACTTC

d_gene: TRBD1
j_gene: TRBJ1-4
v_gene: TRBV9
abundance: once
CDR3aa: CASSWTGGPNEKLFF
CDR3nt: TGTGCCAGCAGCTGGACAGGGGGTCCTAATGAAAAACTGTTTTTT

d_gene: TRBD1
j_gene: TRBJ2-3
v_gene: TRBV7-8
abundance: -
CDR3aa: CASSKYGTGGTDTQYF
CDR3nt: TGTGCCAGCAGCAAATATGGGACAGGGGGCACAGATACGCAGTATTTT

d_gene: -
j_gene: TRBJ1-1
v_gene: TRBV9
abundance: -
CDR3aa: CASSVVEGTTEAFF
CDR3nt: TGTGCCAGCAGCGTAGTAGAGGGGACGACTGAAGCTTTCTTT

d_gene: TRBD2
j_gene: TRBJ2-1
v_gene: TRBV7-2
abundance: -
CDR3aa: CASSLPGTSNEQFF
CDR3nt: TGTGCCAGCAGCCTTCCTGGGACTAGCAATGAGCAGTTCTTC

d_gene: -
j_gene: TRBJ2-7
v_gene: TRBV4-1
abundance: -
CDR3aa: CASSQRDPSSYEQYF
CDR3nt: TGCGCCAGCAGCCAGAGGGATCCCTCCTCCTACGAGCAGTACTTC

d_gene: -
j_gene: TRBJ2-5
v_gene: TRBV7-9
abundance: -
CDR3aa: CASSLRRGEETQYF
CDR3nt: TGTGCCAGCAGCTTACGGCGGGGAGAAGAGACCCAGTACTTC

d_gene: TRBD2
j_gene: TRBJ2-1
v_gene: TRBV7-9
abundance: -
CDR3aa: CASSARSSGSSYNEQFF
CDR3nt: TGTGCCAGCAGCGCCAGATCTAGCGGGAGCTCCTACAATGAGCAGTTCTTC

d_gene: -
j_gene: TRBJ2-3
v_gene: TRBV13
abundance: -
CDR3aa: CASSLRDRSPDTQYF
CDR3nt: TGTGCCAGCAGCCTCCGGGACCGGTCCCCAGATACGCAGTATTTT

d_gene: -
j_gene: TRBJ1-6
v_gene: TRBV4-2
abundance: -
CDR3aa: CASSQAAYNSPLHF
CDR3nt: TGTGCCAGCAGCCAAGCTGCTTATAATTCACCCCTCCACTTT

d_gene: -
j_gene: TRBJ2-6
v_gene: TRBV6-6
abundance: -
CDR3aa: CASSYSEGPGANVLTF
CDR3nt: TGTGCCAGCAGTTACTCCGAAGGGCCTGGGGCCAACGTCCTGACTTTC

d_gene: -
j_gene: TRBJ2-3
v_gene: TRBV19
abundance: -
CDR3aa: CASSTSKWGGTDTQYF
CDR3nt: TGTGCCAGTAGTACATCAAAGTGGGGAGGAACAGATACGCAGTATTTT

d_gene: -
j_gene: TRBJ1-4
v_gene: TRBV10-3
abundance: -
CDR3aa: CAIRSGELEKLFF
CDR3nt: TGTGCCATCCGTTCAGGGGAGTTGGAAAAACTGTTTTTT

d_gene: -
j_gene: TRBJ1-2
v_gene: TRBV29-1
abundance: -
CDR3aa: CSAYTGRIAHYGYTF
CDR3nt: TGCAGCGCCTACACTGGACGGATTGCACATTATGGCTACACCTTC

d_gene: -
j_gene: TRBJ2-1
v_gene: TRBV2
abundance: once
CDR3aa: CASSEPYNEQFF
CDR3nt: TGTGCCAGCAGTGAACCCTACAATGAGCAGTTCTTC

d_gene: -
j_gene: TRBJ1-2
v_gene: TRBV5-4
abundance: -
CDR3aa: CASWGSDYGYTF
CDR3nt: TGTGCCAGCTGGGGCTCCGACTATGGCTACACCTTC

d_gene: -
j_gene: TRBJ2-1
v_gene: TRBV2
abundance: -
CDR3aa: CASSRYPDNVYNEQFF
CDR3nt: TGTGCCAGCAGTCGGTACCCAGATAACGTTTACAATGAGCAGTTCTTC

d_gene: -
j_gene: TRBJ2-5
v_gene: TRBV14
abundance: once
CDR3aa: CASSPRQTQETQYF
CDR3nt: TGTGCCAGCAGCCCCCGACAGACTCAAGAGACCCAGTACTTC

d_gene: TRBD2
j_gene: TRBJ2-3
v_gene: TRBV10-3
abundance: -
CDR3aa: CAISDRGTSGADTQYF
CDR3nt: TGTGCCATCAGTGATCGAGGGACTAGCGGTGCAGATACGCAGTATTTT

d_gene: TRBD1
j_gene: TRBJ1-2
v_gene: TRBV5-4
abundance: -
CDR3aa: CASSLPGQGSNGYTF
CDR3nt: TGTGCCAGCAGTTTGCCGGGACAGGGGTCGAATGGCTACACCTTC

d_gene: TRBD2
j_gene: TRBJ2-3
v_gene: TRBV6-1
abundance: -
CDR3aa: CASSEPASGFFTDTQYF
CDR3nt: TGTGCCAGCAGTGAGCCGGCTAGCGGGTTTTTCACAGATACGCAGTATTTT